The 7 T cell receptor beta chains presented below share a single source sample, sequenced in a study of cytomegalovirus exposure and HLA in healthy donors. This PCR relied on a set of 60 Vbeta primers and 13 Jbeta primers. Some clones are missing from TCRdb's copy, which holds only in-frame ones; the method was immunoSEQ multiplex PCR. The repertoire has about 160,000 clones, almost 80% of them found once; the top ten carry about 1.3%. Sequencing used PBMCs. These receptors were collected from a man aged 25 to 40 in good health and CMV-seronegative.

This rearrangement joins TRBV6-5 to TRBJ1-2; TRBD1 agrees at 9 bases. The CDR3 covers 14 residues. Germline CDR1 MNHEY, CDR2 SVGAGI. V lost 6 bases to trimming and J lost 5 bases; unmatched junction nucleotides: 7. The CDR3 region has the DNA TGTGCCAGCAGAAAGAGGGACAGGGTTTATGGCTACACCTTC. It encodes CASRKRDRVYGYTF.

This rearrangement joins TRBV7-9 to TRBJ1-1; D remains ambiguous. V lost 5 bases, J lost 0 bases, and 13 bases lay in between. Germline V gene data show CDR1 as SEHNR and CDR2 as FQNEAQ (reference sequence). This CDR3 has 15 amino acids. The CDR3 bases are TGTGCCAGCAGCCTAGAACGGGGAATGAACACTGAAGCTTTCTTT. It is translated as CASSLERGMNTEAFF.

The chain carries TRBV18 and TRBJ2-7; TRBD1 agrees at 7 bases. Germline CDR1 and CDR2: KGHSH and LQKENI. The V gene end was trimmed by 5 bases and the J gene end by 7 bases; junction bases not matched to a gene: 14. The CDR3 loop spans 15 amino acids. CDR3 DNA sequence: TGTGCCAGCTCAACAAGGACAGGAACCCCTACGGAGCAGTACTTC. This sequence encodes CASSTRTGTPTEQYF.

This clone was counted between two and nine times. This chain links TRBV7-2 with TRBJ2-7; 8 positions agree with TRBD1. The CDR3 contains 15 residues. The germline V gene encodes CDR1 SGHTA and CDR2 FQGNSA. The V and J ends lost 1 base and 5 bases, in that order; junction bases with no gene match: 7. This CDR3 is CASSLVSDRGDEQYF. DNA for the CDR3: TGTGCCAGCAGCTTAGTGTCCGACAGGGGAGACGAGCAGTACTTC.

The V call is TRBV7-2, the J call TRBJ2-7, with a tentative D call TRBD2 (6 bases). CDR1 and CDR2 from the germline V gene are SGHTA and FQGNSA. Trimming stripped 2 bases from V and 4 bases from J, with 9 bases between. The CDR3 runs to 13 residues. In nucleotides, the CDR3 is TGTGCCAGCAGCTTACAGGAGGGGTACGAGCAGTACTTC. This translates into CASSLQEGYEQYF. Full variable domain (missing parts from reference TRBV7-2 and TRBJ2-7): GAGVSQSPSNKVTEKGKDVELRCDPISGHTALYWYRQSLGQGLEFLIYFQGNSAPDKSGLPSDRFSAERTGGSVSTLTIQRTQQEDSAVYLCASSLQEGYEQYFGPGTRLTVT.

V gene TRBV9 combines with J gene TRBJ2-2, with D possibly matching TRBD2 (5 bases). V lost 6 bases, J lost 7 bases, and 13 bases lay in between. Germline values: CDR1 SGDLS, CDR2 YYNGEE. The length of the CDR3 is 13 residues. The chain's CDR3 is CASNGVASGELFF. The CDR3 nucleotides read TGTGCCAGCAATGGGGTAGCGAGCGGGGAGCTGTTTTTT.

This clone has only a few counts. The chain is built from TRBV5-4 and TRBJ2-5, with TRBD2 identical over 12 bases. The CDR3 sequence is 19 residues long. Trimming took 0 bases from V and 5 from J; bases not matched to a gene: 14. Germline V gives CDR1 SGHNT, CDR2 YYREEE (reference sequence). CDR3 nucleotides: TGTGCCAGCAGCTTGGGGCTAGCGGGAGGGACCCGAGGTCAGGAGACCCAGTACTTC. Translation: CASSLGLAGGTRGQETQYF.